This T cell receptor (beta chain) comes out of a study of regulatory T cells in long-lasting Graves disease. This clonotype was picked up a small number of times. What it recognizes is unknown. Time point noted: persistent/refractory GD, antithyroid drugs over 5 years with positive TRAb. PBMCs were the source of the RNA used for TCR sequencing. Whole-study findings and limits: Sharing of public clonotypes was greater in persistent patients (2,741) than in new patients (roughly 1,000).

Germline assignment: CDR1 SQVTM and CDR2 ANQGSEA. V trimming: 6 bases; J trimming: 5 bases; junction bases outside the gene matches: 14. The CDR3 has 15 amino acids. CDR3 regions were amplified by Arm-PCR using iRepertoire HTBI primers to build TCR beta libraries. TCRdb redid the calling of the multiplex PCR reads with MiXCR, one entry per CDR3 protein. In the table there are some 300,000 distinct CDR3 sequences, 20% to 25% of which are singletons. The source of this sequence is a female donor with Graves disease. The specimen comprised peripheral blood mononuclear cells (PBMCs), sampled when the disease was refractory, from a patient treated with antithyroid drugs. The J gene is TRBJ2-3, the V gene TRBV29-1; the match to TRBD2 covers 7 bases. CDR3 coding DNA: TGCAGCGTCAAGAGACTAGCCGATAGGGAAGATACGCAGTATTTT. Translation: CSVKRLADREDTQYF.